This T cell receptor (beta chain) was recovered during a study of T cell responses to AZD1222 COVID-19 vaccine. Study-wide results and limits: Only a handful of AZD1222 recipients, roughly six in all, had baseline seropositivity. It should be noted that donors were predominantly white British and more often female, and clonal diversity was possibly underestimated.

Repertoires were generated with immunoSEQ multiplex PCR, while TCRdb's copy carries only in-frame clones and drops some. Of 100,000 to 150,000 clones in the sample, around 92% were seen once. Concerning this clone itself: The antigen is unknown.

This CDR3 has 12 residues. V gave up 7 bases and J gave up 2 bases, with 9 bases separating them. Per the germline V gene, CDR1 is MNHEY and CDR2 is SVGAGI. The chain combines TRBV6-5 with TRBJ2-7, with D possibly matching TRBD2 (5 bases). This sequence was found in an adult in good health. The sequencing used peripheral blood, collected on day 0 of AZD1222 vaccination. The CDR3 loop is CASIDYPYEQYF. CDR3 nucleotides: TGTGCCAGCATCGACTACCCCTACGAGCAGTACTTC.